This entry lists 5 T cell receptor beta chains sequenced from one sample in a study of blood T cell repertoires in COVID-19. Data came from immunoSEQ multiplex PCR; TCRdb stores just in-frame clones and leaves some out. The sample shows around 190,000 clones, approximately 85% of them seen only once. Sequenced sample: peripheral blood. The receptors derive from an older woman with acute or convalescent COVID-19.

CDR3 coding DNA: TGTGCCAGCAGTTTAATTGGGGGAGGAGCTTTCTTT. Encoded protein: CASSLIGGGAFF. The V and J genes are TRBV11-2 and TRBJ1-1; TRBD1 might be the D (5 bases). Germline CDR1 and CDR2: SGHAT and FQNNGV. This CDR3 has 12 amino acids. The V and J ends lost 6 bases and 10 bases respectively, with 15 bases between them.

This chain uses TRBV27 with TRBJ2-3; 11 bases line up with TRBD2. The CDR3 is made up of 14 amino acids. The junction had 5 bases not matched to a gene; V was cut back by 10 bases and J by 2 bases. Germline CDR1 is MNHEY and CDR2 is SMNVEV (reference sequence). CDR3 in DNA: TGTGCCACCGGGACTAGCGGACTCACAGATACGCAGTATTTT. This gives the protein CATGTSGLTDTQYF.

CDR3 DNA: TGTGCCAGCAGCTTAAGCGGGGGGGCAGATACGCAGTATTTT. It yields the protein CASSLSGGADTQYF. The chain is built from TRBV7-2 and TRBJ2-3; 10 nucleotides agree with TRBD2. Losses at the gene ends were 2 bases for V and 4 bases for J; bases not matched to a gene: 0. This CDR3 is 14 amino acids long. The germline V gene encodes CDR1 SGHTA and CDR2 FQGNSA.

The genes are TRBV2 and TRBJ1-2; D gene ambiguous. V was pared by 6 bases and J by 4 bases, with 9 bases between. This CDR3 spans 12 amino acids. Looked up from germline, CDR1 is SNHLY and CDR2 is FYNNEI. In nucleotides, the CDR3 is TGTGCCAGCAGCGACGGAGCCTATGGCTACACCTTC. This codes for CASSDGAYGYTF.

This clone was detected only once. The genes are TRBV30 and TRBJ1-3, with D perhaps matching TRBD1 (5 bases). The CDR3 length is 15 residues. V was clipped by 2 bases and J by 0 bases, with 11 bases between them. Germline-derived CDR1 and CDR2 are GTSNPN and SVGIG (reference sequence). CDR3 DNA: TGTGCCTGGAGTTACAGGCCCAGCTCTGGAAACACCATATATTTT. Amino acids: CAWSYRPSSGNTIYF.